The TCR beta chain described here comes from a study of T cells after posttransplantation cyclophosphamide. Study observations and caveats: Skin or GI-infiltrating T cells shared few TRB sequences with blood.

Unmatched junction bases numbered 3, after V lost 0 bases and J lost 6 bases. Germline CDR1 reads ENHRY; CDR2 reads SYGVKD. The CDR3 is 14 amino acids. TCRdb's copy holds only in-frame clones and misses some; the assay was immunoSEQ multiplex PCR. The sample was found to contain about 27,000 clones, and every one recurs. This clone was counted many times. Antigen specificity is unknown. Busulfan-fludarabine conditioning, marrow transplant, and cyclophosphamide on days +3 and +4 were administered. Sample: PBMCs, taken after allogeneic stem cell transplant with posttransplant cyclophosphamide. The chain has TRBV10-3 and TRBJ2-7; TRBD1 matches at 9 bases. The TCR sequence derives from a male patient aged 18-30 years who received an allogeneic stem cell transplant from a related donor, was CMV-positive, and had no GVHD. Some T cells may be graft donor cells. CDR3 nucleotide sequence: TGTGCCATCAGTGAGTCGGGACAGGGCCCCGAGCAGTACTTC. This gives the protein CAISESGQGPEQYF.